This paragraph reports one T cell receptor beta chain. Its specificity is unknown. The assay was immunoSEQ multiplex PCR, and TCRdb's table has in-frame clones only and misses some. Among around 150,000 clones listed, 88% were seen once. This sample is drawn from a study of cytotoxic CD8 clonotypes in ibrutinib-treated CLL. About the study: Productive templates averaged approximately 260,000 per sample, and productive rearrangements 80,000 to 95,000.

CDR1 and CDR2 from the germline V gene are SGHKS and YYEKEE (reference sequence). Trimming shortened V by 0 bases and J by 5 bases, and 5 bases separated the two germline ends. The CDR3 has 12 amino acids. The study, taken as a whole, reports: Clonotypes that were public were uncommon, and they contracted or stayed stable on treatment.

The chain recombines TRBV5-5 with TRBJ2-5; no clear D. This receptor was obtained from a human donor with chronic lymphocytic leukemia. This material consisted of PBMCs, taken at disease progression, from a patient treated with ibrutinib. CDR3 sequence (DNA): TGTGCCAGCAGCTTGGAGAAGGAGACCCAGTACTTC. Translated, it gives CASSLEKETQYF.